A selection of T cell receptor beta chains follows, all from one sample in a study of blood T cell repertoires in COVID-19. TCRdb's table, derived via immunoSEQ multiplex PCR, lists solely in-frame clones and lacks some. Seen here are fewer than 35,000 clones, around 90% observed once, and the top ten hold roughly 13%. Sequencing was carried out using peripheral blood. These receptor sequences come from a human donor in a cohort sampled during active COVID-19. The donor label of this sample is uncertain. CDR3s include the opening cysteine and the closing phenylalanine or tryptophan. The order of the fields is V gene, J gene, D gene, CDR3 length, clone size, CDR3 DNA, CDR3 protein. The D gene is left open where the match is weak. Some rows mark clone size as missing; the rest say once, few, many or name a class of expanded clone.

>TRBV4-2|TRBJ2-2|.|17|few
TGTGCCAGCAGCCAAGAAGGGCAGGGCCGGAACACCGGGGAGCTGTTTTTT
CASSQEGQGRNTGELFF
>TRBV14|TRBJ2-1|.|15|once
TGTGCCAGCAGCCAAGGGGGCGAGTTCTACAATGAGCAGTTCTTC
CASSQGGEFYNEQFF
>TRBV19|TRBJ1-2|.|13|.
TGTGCCAGTAGTATAGCCCAGGCCTATGGCTACACCTTC
CASSIAQAYGYTF
>TRBV30|TRBJ1-4|TRBD1|15|.
TGTGCCTGGAGTTGGACAGGCGGGACTAATGAAAAACTGTTTTTT
CAWSWTGGTNEKLFF
>TRBV12-3/TRBV12-4|TRBJ2-3|.|13|.
TGTGCCAGCAGTTTCGGGGAGACAGATACGCAGTATTTT
CASSFGETDTQYF
>TRBV19|TRBJ1-5|.|16|.
TGTGCCAGTAGTATAATGGGACGGGGGGGCAGTCAGCCCCAGCATTTT
CASSIMGRGGSQPQHF
>TRBV5-1|TRBJ1-5|.|13|.
TGCGCCAGCAGCTTGGGGGGGGATCAGCCCCAGCATTTT
CASSLGGDQPQHF
>TRBV7-8|TRBJ2-2|TRBD1|15|.
TGTGCCAGCAGACCCGGGACAGGGGTAACCGGGGAGCTGTTTTTT
CASRPGTGVTGELFF
>TRBV9|TRBJ2-7|TRBD1|16|once
TGTGCCAGCAGCGCAACCCCAGGCAGGGGGCGGGACGAGCAGTACTTC
CASSATPGRGRDEQYF
>TRBV11-2|TRBJ2-7|TRBD2|14|.
TGTGCCAGCCTGACTAGCGGGGGGTTCGGGCAGCAGTACTTC
CASLTSGGFGQQYF
>TRBV7-9|TRBJ2-1|.|13|.
TGTGCCAGCAGCATGACGGGGACACACGAGCAGTTCTTC
CASSMTGTHEQFF
>TRBV18|TRBJ2-7|.|13|.
TGTGCCAGCTCCCCGGGAGCTCTCTCCGAGCAGTACTTC
CASSPGALSEQYF
>TRBV11-2|TRBJ1-4|.|16|.
TGTGCCAGCAGCCGGGCGGGACGGCCATTTAATGAAAAACTGTTTTTT
CASSRAGRPFNEKLFF
>TRBV9|TRBJ2-7|.|15|.
TGTGCCAGCAGCGTAGATCAGGGCGGAGCCTACGAGCAGTACTTC
CASSVDQGGAYEQYF
>TRBV10-3|TRBJ1-3|.|16|.
TGTGCCATCAGTGAGTCGACGGAGATCTCTGGAAACACCATATATTTT
CAISESTEISGNTIYF
>TRBV11-2|TRBJ2-7|TRBD1|18|.
TGTGCCAGCAGCTTAGATCTAGGCCGGACAGGTCATTCCTACGAGCAGTACTTC
CASSLDLGRTGHSYEQYF
>TRBV9|TRBJ1-5|.|14|.
TGTGCCAGCAGCGTAGATGGGGCTGGCCAGCCCCAGCATTTT
CASSVDGAGQPQHF
>TRBV18|TRBJ2-5|TRBD1|15|.
TGTGCCAGCTCACAGGGACAGGGGGCGCAAGAGACCCAGTACTTC
CASSQGQGAQETQYF
>TRBV19|TRBJ2-1|TRBD2|15|few
TGTGCCAGTAGTATCGTAGCGGGGGGCAGGGGTGAGCAGTTCTTC
CASSIVAGGRGEQFF